The 22 T cell receptor beta chains in this list originate from one sample, sequenced in a study of tumor-infiltrating lymphocytes in primary liver carcinoma. Germline DNA was also extracted, and blood RNA was taken from unsorted whole blood. Total RNA (approximately 0.5 ug) served as template for TCR beta cDNA synthesis primed by a constant-region primer. Three nested multiplex PCR rounds of slightly modified ARM-PCR generated TCR beta libraries. Running around 9 cycles apiece, the first two PCR rounds relied on TRBV1-TRBV30 forward primers together with a C-beta reverse primer. Each CDR3 protein is one row after TCRdb ran MiXCR on the multiplex PCR reads. This table has a few hundred thousand distinct CDR3 sequences, approximately 54% appearing once. Specimen: peripheral blood. The receptor set was obtained from a woman in her 30s with primary liver carcinoma and hepatitis B virus infection.

This chain links TRBV6-5 with TRBJ1-6; the D is unclear. The CDR3 covers 13 residues. V lost 10 bases to trimming and J lost 9 bases, with 16 bases between them. Per germline, CDR1 MNHEY and CDR2 SVGAGI. In DNA, the CDR3 is TGTGCCAATAGTTACTCGACACTTTCACCCCTCCACTTT. It encodes CANSYSTLSPLHF.

This clonotype was counted a single time. Germline is not matched at one junction end, which may reflect a read error. CDR3: CASSLVEPTYTQYF. The DNA for the CDR3 is TGTGCCAGCAGCTTGGTAGAGCCCACATATACGCAGTATTTT. The V call is TRBV5-6, the J call TRBJ2-3; D is ambiguous. The CDR3 runs 14 residues. Germline loops: CDR1 SGHDT, CDR2 YYEEEE.

Of note for this clonotype: No conserved phenylalanine or tryptophan is present at the end of the CDR3, so a read error is the likely explanation. The chain links TRBV5-8 to TRBJ1-6; D uncertain. CDR3 length equals 15 residues. The V end lost 2 bases, the J end lost 4 bases, and 10 bases lay between the germline ends. The germline V gene encodes CDR1 SGHTS and CDR2 YDEGEE. CDR3 residues: CASSFLDGYNSPLHL. The DNA of the CDR3 is TGTGCCAGCAGCTTCCTAGACGGATATAATTCACCCCTCCACTTG.

This clonotype was seen ten or more times. The rearrangement uses TRBV11-2 and TRBJ1-2, with 7 bases aligning to TRBD1. The CDR3 loop spans 15 amino acids. Germline V gene sequence: CDR1 SGHAT, CDR2 FQNNGV. With V trimmed by 1 base and J by 4 bases, 6 bases remained unmatched. In nucleotides, the CDR3 is TGTGCCAGCAGCTTAGTTCCGGGACAGAGCTATGGCTACACCTTC. Its translation is CASSLVPGQSYGYTF.

This clonotype showed up just once. At one boundary the junction diverges from the germline segment, which might be a read error. The chain employs TRBV29-1 and TRBJ2-7; TRBD1 matches at 7 bases. The CDR3 runs 13 residues. From germline, CDR1 is SQVTM and CDR2 ANQGSEA. In nucleotides, the CDR3 is TGCAGAGTTGAGAGGGGGCCGGGGCTCGGGCAGTACTTC. Translated: CRVERGPGLGQYF.

The CDR3: CASSYRTTSNEQFF. Written as DNA, the CDR3 is TGTGCCAGCAGTTATCGGACTACCAGCAATGAGCAGTTCTTC. This sequence joins TRBV6-5 and TRBJ2-1, with D tentatively TRBD2 (6 bases). CDR3 size: 14 residues. In germline, CDR1 is MNHEY, CDR2 SVGAGI. Deletions cut 3 bases from V and 6 bases from J, with 12 bases between.

This clonotype occurred once. V and J are TRBV12-3 or TRBV12-4 and TRBJ2-5, with TRBD1 matching over 9 bases. The CDR3 loop spans 13 amino acids. The ends lost 10 bases at V and 7 bases at J; junction bases unmatched: 10. In DNA, the CDR3 is TGTGCCACCGGCCTACAGGGGGCTGGGACCCAGTACTTC. Protein: CATGLQGAGTQYF.

As for this clonotype: The junction and the germline gene differ at one end; a read error may be behind it. The CDR3 nucleotides read TGTGCCAGCAGCCGATTAGATATGGGGACCGGTCAGTCCCAGCATTTT. Amino acid sequence: CASSRLDMGTGQSQHF. This chain connects TRBV12-3 or TRBV12-4 to TRBJ1-5, with D maybe TRBD1 (5 bases). The CDR3 spans 16 residues.

As regards this clonotype: This could be a read error, since a much larger clone is one nucleotide away. This sequence joins TRBV6-6 and TRBJ1-2; TRBD1 matches at 7 bases. The CDR3 sequence is 17 residues long. CDR1 and CDR2 (germline): MNHNY, SVGAGI (reference sequence). CDR3 protein: CASSYTPGTDANYDYTF. Written as DNA, the CDR3 is TGTGCCAGCAGTTACACCCCCGGGACAGACGCTAACTATGACTACACCTTC.

With regard to this clonotype: A read error may explain this, as a much larger clone is one base away. The gene calls are TRBV11-2 and TRBJ2-7; 7 bases are a match to TRBD2. This CDR3 region has 20 residues. Germline CDR1 and CDR2: SGHAT and FQNNGV. V was pared by 4 bases and J by 2 bases, with 23 bases of the junction left unmatched. The CDR3 here is CASSSLNVPGLQRDPYEQYF. The CDR3 DNA reads TGTGCCAGCAGCTCACTAAACGTCCCGGGACTACAACGGGATCCCTACGAGCAGTACTTC. Filled out from reference TRBV11-2 and TRBJ2-7, the complete variable domain reads EAGVAQSPRYKIIEKRQSVAFWCNPISGHATLYWYQQILGQGPKLLIQFQNNGVVDDSQLPKDRFSAERLKGVDSTLKIQPAKLEDSAVYLCASSSLNVPGLQRDPYEQYFGPGTRLTVT.

This clonotype was recorded a few times. The V and J genes are TRBV28 and TRBJ2-1; 9 bases align to TRBD1. CDR3 length equals 17 residues. The ends lost 3 bases at V and 6 bases at J; junction bases unmatched: 12. CDR1 is MDHEN and CDR2 is SYDVKM in the germline V gene. The CDR3 is CASSLRLQGAGVNEQFF. The CDR3 coding sequence is TGTGCCAGCAGTTTGCGCCTACAGGGGGCAGGGGTCAATGAGCAGTTCTTC.

The V call is TRBV11-2, the J call TRBJ2-7, with 7 bases fitting TRBD1. V dropped 4 bases and J dropped 10; count of bases not matched to a gene: 13. The CDR3 totals 14 residues. Germline CDR1 reads SGHAT; CDR2 reads FQNNGV. The CDR3 nucleotides are TGTGCCAGCAGCTCTTACAGGGGAGTAGGCGATCAGTACTTC. Translating gives CASSSYRGVGDQYF.

As for this clonotype: The junction shows a germline mismatch at one end, possibly a read error. The V gene is TRBV6-2 or TRBV6-3, the J gene TRBJ2-1; D is unresolved. From germline, CDR1 is MNHEY and CDR2 SVGEGT. The CDR3 has 15 amino acids. CDR3 coding DNA: TGTGGCAGCAGTTCGCCGTCTCGAGTCTCGGATGAGCAGTCCTTC. As protein: CGSSSPSRVSDEQSF.

This clonotype was seen ten or more times. The chain combines TRBV6-2 or TRBV6-3 with TRBJ2-6; D possibly corresponds to TRBD1 (6 bases). V was shortened by 4 bases and J by 1 base, with 8 bases between the two germline ends. The germline CDR1 and CDR2 sequences are MNHEY and SVGEGT. This CDR3 is 15 amino acids long. CDR3 loop: CASSSRGSGANVLTF. CDR3 nucleotide sequence: TGTGCCAGCAGTTCCAGGGGTTCTGGGGCCAACGTCCTGACTTTC.

In the case of this clonotype: This may be a read error, as it is one base from a much larger clone. This chain links TRBV4-3 with TRBJ2-7; 9 bases are shared with TRBD1. This CDR3 spans 15 amino acids. Germline CDR1 and CDR2: LGHNA and YSLEER. CDR3 in amino acids: CDSSQPGQGKNEQYF. DNA for the CDR3: TGCGACAGCAGCCAACCGGGACAGGGAAAGAACGAGCAGTACTTC.

To note about this clonotype: Germline and junction disagree at one end, which may indicate a read error. V gene TRBV30 combines with J gene TRBJ1-3, with no clear D. This CDR3 contains 15 residues. Germline V CDR1 and CDR2: GTSNPN, SVGIG (reference sequence). The CDR3 coding sequence is TGTGCCTGGATCGCCCTCGGAACAACTGGAAACACCCTATATTTT. Its translation: CAWIALGTTGNTLYF.

This clonotype appeared many times. This chain links TRBV11-3 with TRBJ2-1; 11 bases are a match to TRBD2. Trimming cost V 4 bases and J 5 bases; bases outside gene matches: 10. The CDR3 runs to 17 residues. Germline assignment: CDR1 SGHNT and CDR2 YENEEA. Written as DNA, the CDR3 is TGTGCCAGCAGCTCCGATACTAGCGGGAGAATCAACAATGAGCAGTTCTTC. This sequence encodes CASSSDTSGRINNEQFF.

The chain has TRBV2 and TRBJ1-5; D remains unclear. Between the trimmed V and J ends, which lost 8 bases and 7 bases, there was a span of 18 bases. The CDR3 is made up of 14 amino acids. Per the germline V gene, CDR1 is SNHLY and CDR2 is FYNNEI. CDR3 DNA: TGTGCCAGCTCCAGCCCGGAAGCACCCCAGCCCCAGCATTTT. Protein: CASSSPEAPQPQHF.

This chain uses TRBV6-1 with TRBJ2-5; no clear D gene. The CDR3 extends over 15 amino acids. Trimming stripped 2 bases from V and 3 bases from J, with 13 bases between. CDR1 is MNHNS, CDR2 SASEGT, per germline. CDR3: CASSENWRKEETQYF. CDR3 coding DNA: TGTGCCAGCAGTGAAAATTGGCGCAAGGAAGAGACCCAGTACTTC.

The chain's CDR3 is CASTWGLGEQYF. For the CDR3, the DNA is TGTGCCAGCACCTGGGGACTCGGCGAGCAGTACTTC. The V gene is TRBV5-6, the J gene TRBJ2-7; weak D call: TRBD2 (6 bases). The CDR3 is 12 residues long. V lost 6 bases and J 6 bases, leaving 13 bases between the germline ends. CDR1 is SGHDT and CDR2 is YYEEEE in the germline V gene.

The V gene is TRBV7-9, the J gene TRBJ2-7, with 7 positions matching TRBD1. The CDR3 length is 13 residues. Germline V lookup: CDR1 SEHNR, CDR2 FQNEAQ (reference sequence). Trimming at V came to 8 bases and at J to 2 bases, leaving 6 bases not matched to a gene. In DNA form, the CDR3 reads TGTGCCAGCTTACAGGGGTCAGCCTACGAGCAGTACTTC. Its protein product is CASLQGSAYEQYF.

The table lists this clonotype with many counts. J is TRBJ2-7 and V is TRBV7-9, with unresolved D. V was clipped by 5 bases and J by 2 bases, with 13 bases between them. Germline values: CDR1 SEHNR, CDR2 FQNEAQ (reference sequence). This CDR3 has 14 residues. As DNA, the CDR3 is TGTGCCAGCAGCGGATTCCCCGGTACCTACGAGCAGTACTTC. Amino acids: CASSGFPGTYEQYF.